This TCR beta chain is drawn from a study of human T cells and chemical hapten exposure. Across the whole study: Patients, largely female, had alopecia areata, totalis or universalis. Study-level findings and limits: Compared with pre-sensitization or healthy control sets, expanded TCRs clustered more.

Germline V gene data show CDR1 as SEHNR and CDR2 as FQNEAQ (reference sequence). The CDR3 sequence is 14 residues long. V was trimmed by 2 bases and J by 4 bases, leaving 11 bases between them. TCRdb redid the calling of the RACE reads with MiXCR, one entry per CDR3 protein. Altogether some 42,000 distinct CDR3 sequences are present, about 8.9% being singletons, with the ten largest covering about 15%. This clonotype was found many times. The antigen is undetermined. Documented time point: patch test 2, 6 weeks after DPC sensitization. Stated treatment: therapeutic diphenylcyclopropenone sensitization with weekly scalp DPC.

Specimen: whole blood, collected in connection with sensitization to the hapten diphenylcyclopropenone (DPC). The sequence derives from a woman aged 40 to 49 with alopecia areata. Some clones in this sample may be carry-over from other donors' samples. The chain combines TRBV7-9 with TRBJ1-2, with D possibly TRBD1 on 5 matching bases. CDR3 sequence (DNA): TGTGCCAGCAGCTTACGTGGAACAGGCTATGGCTACACCTTC. Its translation is CASSLRGTGYGYTF.